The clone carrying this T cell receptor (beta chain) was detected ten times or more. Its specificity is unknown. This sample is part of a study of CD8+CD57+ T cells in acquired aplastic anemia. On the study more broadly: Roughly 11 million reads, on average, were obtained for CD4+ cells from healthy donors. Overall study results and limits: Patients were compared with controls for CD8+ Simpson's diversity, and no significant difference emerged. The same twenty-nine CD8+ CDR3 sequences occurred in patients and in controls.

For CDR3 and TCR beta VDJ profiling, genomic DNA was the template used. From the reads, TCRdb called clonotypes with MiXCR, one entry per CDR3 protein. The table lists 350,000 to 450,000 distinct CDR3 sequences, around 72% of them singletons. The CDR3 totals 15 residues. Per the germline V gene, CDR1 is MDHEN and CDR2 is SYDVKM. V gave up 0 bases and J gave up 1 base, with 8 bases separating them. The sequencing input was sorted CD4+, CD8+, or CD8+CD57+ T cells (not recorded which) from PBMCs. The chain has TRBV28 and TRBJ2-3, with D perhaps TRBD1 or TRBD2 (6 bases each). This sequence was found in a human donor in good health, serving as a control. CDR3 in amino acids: CASSLWGGGTDTQYF. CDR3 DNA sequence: TGTGCCAGCAGTTTATGGGGGGGCGGCACAGATACGCAGTATTTT. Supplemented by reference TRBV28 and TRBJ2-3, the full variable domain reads DVKVTQSSRYLVKRTGEKVFLECVQDMDHENMFWYRQDPGLGLRLIYFSYDVKMKEKGDIPEGYSVSREKKERFSLILESASTNQTSMYLCASSLWGGGTDTQYFGPGTRLTVL.